The rows below give T cell receptor beta chains drawn from one sample of a study of blood T cell repertoires in COVID-19. Some clones are missing from TCRdb's copy, which holds only in-frame ones; the method was immunoSEQ multiplex PCR. The data contain approximately 68,000 clones, 79% of them singletons. The source material was peripheral blood. These receptors all stem from a woman between 50 and 59 years old with acute or convalescent COVID-19. The CDR3 runs from the conserved cysteine through the conserved F or W. A D gene is named only where the DNA matches it firmly. Clone size is not always given. Where it is, it says once, few, many or a class for expanded clones.

j_gene: TRBJ1-6
abundance: once
v_gene: TRBV27
d_gene: .
CDR3nt: TGTGCCAGCAGTAACCTACAGGGATATGGTTCACCCCTCCACTTT
CDR3aa: CASSNLQGYGSPLHF

j_gene: TRBJ1-1
abundance: .
v_gene: TRBV28
d_gene: TRBD1
CDR3nt: TGTGCCAGCAAAGGGACAGGGGCCCCCCCTGAAGCTTTCTTT
CDR3aa: CASKGTGAPPEAFF

j_gene: TRBJ1-4
abundance: .
v_gene: TRBV18
d_gene: TRBD1
CDR3nt: TGTGCCAGCTCACTATACGACAGGGCTCTAGGTGAAAAACTGTTTTTT
CDR3aa: CASSLYDRALGEKLFF

j_gene: TRBJ1-3
abundance: .
v_gene: TRBV30
d_gene: .
CDR3nt: TGTGCCTGGAGTCCGACAGCCTTCTCTGGAAACACCATATATTTT
CDR3aa: CAWSPTAFSGNTIYF

j_gene: TRBJ2-7
abundance: .
v_gene: TRBV2
d_gene: .
CDR3nt: TGTGCCAGCAGCGGTATAACCTACGAGCAGTACTTC
CDR3aa: CASSGITYEQYF

j_gene: TRBJ1-4
abundance: .
v_gene: TRBV5-1
d_gene: TRBD1
CDR3nt: TGCGCCAGCAGCTCCGGACAGGGGGTGGGATTGGATGAAAAACTGTTTTTT
CDR3aa: CASSSGQGVGLDEKLFF

j_gene: TRBJ1-1
abundance: few
v_gene: TRBV7-9
d_gene: .
CDR3nt: TGTGCCAGCAGCCTCCCAGCGGGGTTCGCGGCTGAAGCTTTCTTT
CDR3aa: CASSLPAGFAAEAFF

j_gene: TRBJ1-1
abundance: .
v_gene: TRBV7-9
d_gene: TRBD1
CDR3nt: TGTGCCAGCAGCTTAGAGGGCACAGGGGACGAAGCTTTCTTT
CDR3aa: CASSLEGTGDEAFF

j_gene: TRBJ2-1
abundance: .
v_gene: TRBV28
d_gene: TRBD2
CDR3nt: TGTGCCAGCAGCCCCGTCGGGGGACTAGCGTACGGTGAGCAGTTCTTC
CDR3aa: CASSPVGGLAYGEQFF

j_gene: TRBJ1-3
abundance: .
v_gene: TRBV6-6
d_gene: .
CDR3nt: TGTGCCAGCAGTCCCGGGACCTGGGAGGACACCATATATTTT
CDR3aa: CASSPGTWEDTIYF

j_gene: TRBJ2-7
abundance: few
v_gene: TRBV7-9
d_gene: .
CDR3nt: TGTGCCAGCAGCTTAGCGGCAGCCGGGGTGGGGTACTTC
CDR3aa: CASSLAAAGVGYF

j_gene: TRBJ2-1
abundance: .
v_gene: TRBV9
d_gene: TRBD2
CDR3nt: TGTGCCAGCAGCGTTGAAACCTCGGGACTAGTTTCCTACAATGAGCAGTTCTTC
CDR3aa: CASSVETSGLVSYNEQFF

j_gene: TRBJ2-3
abundance: .
v_gene: TRBV4-3
d_gene: .
CDR3nt: TGCGCCAGCAGCCAAGTTGGGCAGGGGACCGGACGTAGCACAGATACGCAGTATTTT
CDR3aa: CASSQVGQGTGRSTDTQYF

j_gene: TRBJ1-2
abundance: .
v_gene: TRBV7-9
d_gene: TRBD1
CDR3nt: TGTGCCAGCAGCTTACAGAAGACAGGGGGCCATGGCTACACCTTC
CDR3aa: CASSLQKTGGHGYTF

j_gene: TRBJ2-1
abundance: .
v_gene: TRBV19
d_gene: .
CDR3nt: TGTGCCAGTAGTGTCGGGACTTCCTTCTACAATGAGCAGTTCTTC
CDR3aa: CASSVGTSFYNEQFF

j_gene: TRBJ1-2
abundance: .
v_gene: TRBV6-4
d_gene: TRBD1
CDR3nt: TGTGCCAGCAGTGACGCCGGGACAGGGGGCATATATGGCTACACCTTC
CDR3aa: CASSDAGTGGIYGYTF

j_gene: TRBJ2-5
abundance: few
v_gene: TRBV28
d_gene: .
CDR3nt: TGTGCCAGCAGGGATTGGGGAGGAGAAGAGACCCAGTACTTC
CDR3aa: CASRDWGGEETQYF